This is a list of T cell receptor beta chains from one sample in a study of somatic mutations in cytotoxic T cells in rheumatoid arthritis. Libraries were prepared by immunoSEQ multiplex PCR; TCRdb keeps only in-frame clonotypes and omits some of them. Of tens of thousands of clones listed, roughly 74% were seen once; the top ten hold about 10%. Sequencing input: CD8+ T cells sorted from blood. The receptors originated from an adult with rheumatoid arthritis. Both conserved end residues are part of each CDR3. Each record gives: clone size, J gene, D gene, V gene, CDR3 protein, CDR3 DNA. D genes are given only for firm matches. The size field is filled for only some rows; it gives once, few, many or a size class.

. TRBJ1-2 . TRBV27 CASSLLGFGGAEGYTF TGTGCCAGCAGTTTACTCGGTTTCGGGGGCGCGGAAGGCTACACCTTC
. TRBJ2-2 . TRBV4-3 CASSTARVPPGELFF TGCGCCAGCAGCACTGCGAGGGTCCCGCCCGGGGAGCTGTTTTTT
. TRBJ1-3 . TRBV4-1 CASSQDRQGYSGNTIYF TGCGCCAGCAGCCAAGATCGTCAAGGGTACTCTGGAAACACCATATATTTT
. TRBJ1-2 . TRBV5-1 CASSLGRGGYYGYTF TGCGCCAGCAGCTTGGGGCGCGGCGGCTACTATGGCTACACCTTC
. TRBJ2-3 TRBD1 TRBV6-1 CASSEVPGQGGTDTQYF TGTGCCAGCAGTGAAGTACCGGGACAGGGGGGCACAGATACGCAGTATTTT
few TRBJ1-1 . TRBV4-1 CASSQDPGHEAFF TGCGCCAGCAGCCAAGATCCAGGACATGAAGCTTTCTTT
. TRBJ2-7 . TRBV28 CASSLLGEASYEQYF TGTGCCAGCAGTTTGTTAGGGGAAGCGTCCTACGAGCAGTACTTC
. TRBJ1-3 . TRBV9 CASSVGDLLSGNTIYF TGTGCCAGCAGCGTAGGGGACTTGCTCTCTGGAAACACCATATATTTT
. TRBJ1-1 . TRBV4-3 CASSQEGGDIEAFF TGCGCCAGCAGCCAAGAGGGAGGAGATATTGAAGCTTTCTTT
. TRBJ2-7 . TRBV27 CASSLRGSYEQYF TGTGCCAGCAGTTTAAGGGGGTCCTACGAGCAGTACTTC
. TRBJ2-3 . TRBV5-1 CASSLPINEDRKAVRDTQYF TGCGCCAGCAGCTTACCAATAAATGAGGACAGAAAAGCGGTCCGGGATACGCAGTATTTT
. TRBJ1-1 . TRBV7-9 CASSLGAGNTEAFF TGTGCCAGCAGCTTAGGGGCGGGGAACACTGAAGCTTTCTTT
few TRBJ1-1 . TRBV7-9 CASSYLGQRTEAFF TGTGCCAGCAGCTACCTGGGACAACGGACTGAAGCTTTCTTT
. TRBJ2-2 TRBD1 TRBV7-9 CASRQGAGGELFF TGTGCCAGCAGGCAGGGGGCAGGCGGGGAGCTGTTTTTT
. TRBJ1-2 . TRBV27 CASSPGRGLKGYTF TGTGCCAGCAGTCCCGGACGAGGCCTTAAGGGCTACACCTTC
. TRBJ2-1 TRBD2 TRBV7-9 CASSPGTSGNREQFF TGTGCCAGCAGCCCCGGGACTAGCGGGAATCGGGAGCAGTTCTTC
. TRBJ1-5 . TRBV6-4 CASINGGAGRSNQPQHF TGTGCCAGCATCAACGGGGGGGCAGGGCGTAGCAATCAGCCCCAGCATTTT
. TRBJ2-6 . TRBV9 CASSVGTSGANVLTF TGTGCCAGCAGCGTAGGAACGTCGGGGGCCAACGTCCTGACTTTC
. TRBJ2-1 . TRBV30 CAWSALLGNEQFF TGTGCCTGGAGTGCCCTACTAGGCAATGAGCAGTTCTTC
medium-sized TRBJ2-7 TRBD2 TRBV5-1 CASSREGYEQYF TGCGCCAGCAGCAGGGAGGGTTACGAGCAGTACTTC
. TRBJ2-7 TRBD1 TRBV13 CASSPGQGIFYEQYF TGTGCCAGTAGCCCGGGACAGGGGATCTTCTACGAGCAGTACTTC
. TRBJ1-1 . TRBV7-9 CASSDIDYTEAFF TGTGCCAGCTCAGATATCGATTACACTGAAGCTTTCTTT
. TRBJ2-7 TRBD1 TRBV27 CASRTGTGSRAKYEQYF TGTGCCAGCAGAACCGGGACAGGATCGCGGGCGAAGTACGAGCAGTACTTC
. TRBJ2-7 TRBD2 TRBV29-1 CSVKTSGNPYEQYF TGCAGCGTGAAGACTAGCGGGAACCCCTACGAGCAGTACTTC
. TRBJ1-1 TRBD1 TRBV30 CAWTGTGPGTEAFF TGTGCCTGGACCGGGACAGGCCCGGGCACTGAAGCTTTCTTT
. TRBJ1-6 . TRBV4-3 CASSQGGGGSSPLHF TGCGCCAGCAGCCAGGGTGGCGGGGGTAGTTCACCCCTCCACTTT
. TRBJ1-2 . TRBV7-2 CASSLRPGTPNYGYTF TGTGCCAGCAGTTTGCGACCGGGAACACCCAACTATGGCTACACCTTC
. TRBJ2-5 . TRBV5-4 CASSLGAGAQYF TGTGCCAGCAGCTTGGGGGCTGGGGCCCAGTACTTC
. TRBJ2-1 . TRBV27 CASSLGGPGEQFF TGTGCCAGCAGTTTAGGGGGGCCTGGCGAGCAGTTCTTC
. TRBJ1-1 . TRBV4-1 CASSDTGRGRGDEAFF TGCGCCAGCAGCGACACAGGGCGGGGGCGAGGGGATGAAGCTTTCTTT
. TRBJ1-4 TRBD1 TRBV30 CASRGGQSSEKLFF TGTGCCTCTCGGGGGGGACAGTCGAGCGAAAAACTGTTTTTT
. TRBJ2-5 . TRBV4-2 CASSQELEVETQYF TGTGCCAGCAGCCAAGAGCTGGAAGTGGAGACCCAGTACTTC
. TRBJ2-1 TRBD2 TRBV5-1 CASSLAGLAGVTEQFF TGCGCCAGCAGCTTGGCGGGACTAGCGGGAGTCACTGAGCAGTTCTTC
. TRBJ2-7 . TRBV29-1 CSVEFADYEQYF TGCAGCGTTGAATTTGCGGACTACGAGCAGTACTTC
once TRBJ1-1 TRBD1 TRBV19 CASSATGGNTEAFF TGTGCCAGTAGTGCGACAGGGGGTAACACTGAAGCTTTCTTT
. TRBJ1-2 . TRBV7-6 CASSLAAGYGYTF TGTGCCAGCAGCTTAGCGGCAGGTTATGGCTACACCTTC
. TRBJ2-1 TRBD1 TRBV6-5 CASSETGGNRYEQFF TGTGCCAGCAGCGAGACAGGGGGCAATAGGTATGAGCAGTTCTTC
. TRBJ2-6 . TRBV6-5 CASSLATGANVLTF TGTGCCAGCAGTTTAGCTACGGGGGCCAACGTCCTGACTTTC
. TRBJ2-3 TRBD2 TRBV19 CASSPGTSGTRLTDTQYF TGTGCCAGTAGTCCCGGGACTAGCGGTACCCGCCTCACAGATACGCAGTATTTT
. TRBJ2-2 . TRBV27 CASSPPTGANTGELFF TGTGCCAGCAGTCCCCCGACAGGAGCCAACACCGGGGAGCTGTTTTTT
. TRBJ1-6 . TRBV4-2 CASSQDYGGVAREGYNSPLHF TGTGCCAGCAGCCAAGATTACGGAGGCGTAGCCAGGGAGGGTTATAATTCACCCCTCCACTTT
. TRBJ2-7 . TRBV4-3 CASSQDRATGAYYEQYF TGCGCCAGCAGCCAAGATCGGGCAACAGGAGCGTACTACGAGCAGTACTTC
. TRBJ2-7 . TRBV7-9 CASSPDRPYEQYF TGTGCCAGCAGCCCCGACAGGCCTTACGAGCAGTACTTC
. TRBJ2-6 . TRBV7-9 CASSFSSGANVLTF TGTGCCAGCAGCTTTTCTTCTGGGGCCAACGTCCTGACTTTC
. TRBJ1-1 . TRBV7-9 CASSLDEGTNTEAFF TGTGCCAGCAGCTTAGATGAGGGTACGAACACTGAAGCTTTCTTT
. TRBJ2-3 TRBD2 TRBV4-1 CASSQDPGLAATDTQYF TGCGCCAGCAGCCAAGATCCGGGACTAGCGGCCACAGATACGCAGTATTTT
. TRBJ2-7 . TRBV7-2 CASSSTWGWEQYF TGTGCCAGCAGCTCAACCTGGGGTTGGGAGCAGTACTTC
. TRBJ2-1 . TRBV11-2 CASSLDLGSYNEQFF TGTGCCAGCAGCTTAGATTTGGGATCCTACAATGAGCAGTTCTTC
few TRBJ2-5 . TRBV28 CASEGETQYF TGTGCCAGTGAGGGGGAGACCCAGTACTTC
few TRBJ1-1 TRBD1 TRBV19 CASSTGGVTEAFF TGTGCCAGTAGCACAGGGGGCGTTACTGAAGCTTTCTTT
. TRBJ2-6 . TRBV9 CASSGGGSGANVLTF TGTGCCAGCAGCGGGGGAGGATCTGGGGCCAACGTCCTGACTTTC
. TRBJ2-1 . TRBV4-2 CASSHGDEQFF TGTGCCAGCAGCCACGGCGATGAGCAGTTCTTC
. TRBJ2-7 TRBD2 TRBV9 CASSVGGGIDEQYF TGTGCCAGCAGCGTAGGGGGGGGTATCGACGAGCAGTACTTC
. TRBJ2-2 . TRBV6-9 CASSLPWRAPGELFF TGTGCCAGCAGTCTCCCCTGGAGGGCGCCCGGGGAGCTGTTTTTT
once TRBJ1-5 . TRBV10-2 CASSEFRDNSNQPQHF TGCGCCAGCAGTGAGTTCCGGGATAATAGCAATCAGCCCCAGCATTTT
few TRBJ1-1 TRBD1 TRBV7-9 CASRPTGGELNTEAFF TGTGCCAGCCGCCCTACAGGGGGCGAGTTGAACACTGAAGCTTTCTTT
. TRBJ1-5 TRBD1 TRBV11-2 CASSIGSGDRDYNQPQHF TGTGCCAGCAGCATAGGATCCGGGGACAGAGACTATAATCAGCCCCAGCATTTT
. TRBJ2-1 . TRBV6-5 CATSLGLGLTMRQFF TGTGCCACCTCACTGGGACTGGGACTTACAATGAGGCAGTTCTTC